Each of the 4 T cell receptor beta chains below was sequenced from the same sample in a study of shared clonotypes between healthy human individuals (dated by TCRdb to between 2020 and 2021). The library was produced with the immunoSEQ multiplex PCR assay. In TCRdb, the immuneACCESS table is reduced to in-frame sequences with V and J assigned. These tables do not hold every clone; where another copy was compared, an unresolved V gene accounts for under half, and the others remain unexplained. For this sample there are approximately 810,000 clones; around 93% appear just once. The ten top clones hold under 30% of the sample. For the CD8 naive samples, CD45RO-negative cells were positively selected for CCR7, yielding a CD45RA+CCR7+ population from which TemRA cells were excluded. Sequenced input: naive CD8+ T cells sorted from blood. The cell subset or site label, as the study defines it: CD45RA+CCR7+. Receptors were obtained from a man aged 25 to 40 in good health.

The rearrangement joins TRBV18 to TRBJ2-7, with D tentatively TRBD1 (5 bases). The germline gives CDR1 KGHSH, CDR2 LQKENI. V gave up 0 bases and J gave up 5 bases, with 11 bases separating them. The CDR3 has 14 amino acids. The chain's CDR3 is CASSPPAGIDEQYF. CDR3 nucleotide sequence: TGTGCCAGCTCACCACCGGCAGGGATCGACGAGCAGTACTTC.

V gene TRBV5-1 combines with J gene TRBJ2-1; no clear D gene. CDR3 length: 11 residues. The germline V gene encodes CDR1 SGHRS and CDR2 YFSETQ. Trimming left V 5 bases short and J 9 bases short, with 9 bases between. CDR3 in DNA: TGCGCCAGCAGTCCCGAGCGTGAGCAGTTCTTC. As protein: CASSPEREQFF. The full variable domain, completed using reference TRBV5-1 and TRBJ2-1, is KAGVTQTPRYLIKTRGQQVTLSCSPISGHRSVSWYQQTPGQGLQFLFEYFSETQRNKGNFPGRFSGRQFSNSRSEMNVSTLELGDSALYLCASSPEREQFFGPGTRLTVL.

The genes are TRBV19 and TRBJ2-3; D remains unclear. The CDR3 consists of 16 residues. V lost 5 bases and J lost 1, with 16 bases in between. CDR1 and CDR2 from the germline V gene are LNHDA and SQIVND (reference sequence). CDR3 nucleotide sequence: TGTGCCAGTAGTCCCAGGACCGTGTATGGCACAGATACGCAGTATTTT. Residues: CASSPRTVYGTDTQYF.

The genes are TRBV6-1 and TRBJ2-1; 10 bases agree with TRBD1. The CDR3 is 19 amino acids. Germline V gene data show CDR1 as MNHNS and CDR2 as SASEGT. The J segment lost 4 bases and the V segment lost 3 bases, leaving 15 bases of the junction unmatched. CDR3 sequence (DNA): TGTGCCAGCAGTGAGGACAGGGGGGTAGCTTCAAGCCTTTACAATGAGCAGTTCTTC. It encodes CASSEDRGVASSLYNEQFF.